This TCR beta chain was retrieved from a study of CD8 T cells in Susac syndrome. This CDR3 is 13 amino acids long. Germline CDR1 reads MGHRA; CDR2 reads YSYEKL. V lost 9 bases and J lost 5, with 16 bases in between. It was with random hexamers that roughly 0.45 to 1 ug RNA was reverse transcribed. The TCR beta CDR3 was amplified by immunoSEQ multiplex PCR across 54 Vbeta, 13 Jbeta. TCRdb itself ran the immunoSEQ multiplex PCR reads through MiXCR, one entry per CDR3 protein. The sample lists some 300,000 distinct CDR3 sequences; about nine tenths were seen once. The V gene is TRBV4-1, the J gene TRBJ2-5; D tentatively reads TRBD1 or TRBD2 (5 bases each). Sequencing used CD8+ T cells from PBMCs. The clonotype was recovered from a human donor with multiple sclerosis. The CDR3 is CASRGGEGETQYF. The CDR3 DNA reads as TGCGCCAGTAGGGGCGGCGAGGGGGAGACCCAGTACTTC.